These T cell receptor beta chains were read from a single sample in a study of beta chain features in type 1 diabetes. The assay was immunoSEQ multiplex PCR, and TCRdb's table has in-frame clones only and misses some. The sample has 250,000 to 350,000 clones, less than 15% seen once. The sequencing input was central memory CD4+ T cells from blood. Receptor source: a man aged 30 to 39 in good health. Both conserved end residues are part of each CDR3. A D gene is named only where the DNA matches it firmly. Not all rows give a size; the values are once, few, many and, for expanded clones, a class.

>15|-|-|TRBJ2-3|TRBV7-2
TGTGCCAGCAGCGCCCGGACTGGAACCACAGATACGCAGTATTTT
CASSARTGTTDTQYF
>13|-|few|TRBJ1-1|TRBV7-9
TGTGCCAGCTGTCGGGGCTCTGGCACTGAAGCTTTCTTT
CASCRGSGTEAFF
>15|TRBD1|-|TRBJ1-2|TRBV19
TGTGCCAGTAGGATGGGGACAGCACGCAACTATGGCTACACCTTC
CASRMGTARNYGYTF
>19|TRBD2|few|TRBJ2-7|TRBV7-2
TGTGCCAGCAGCCCAGGAGGTTATACTAGCGGGGTAAAAGGAAACGAGCAGTACTTC
CASSPGGYTSGVKGNEQYF
>16|-|-|TRBJ2-6|TRBV6-6
TGTGCCAGCAGTTACTCGAGGGGGGCTGGGGCCAACGTCCTGACTTTC
CASSYSRGAGANVLTF
>15|-|few|TRBJ2-3|TRBV29-1
TGCAGCGTTGAAGATACTAGGAGGAGCACAGATACGCAGTATTTT
CSVEDTRRSTDTQYF
>15|-|many|TRBJ2-1|TRBV7-2
TGTGCCAGCAGCCCCAATAGGTCTCCATCCGGGCAGCAGTTCTTC
CASSPNRSPSGQQFF
>14|-|many|TRBJ2-1|TRBV9
TGTGCCAGCAGCGTAGATCCTGCGGGGTACGAGCAGTTCTTC
CASSVDPAGYEQFF
>15|-|few|TRBJ1-5|TRBV19
TGTGCCAGTAGTACGATTTCGGTTTACAATCAGCCCCAGCATTTT
CASSTISVYNQPQHF
>13|TRBD1|-|TRBJ2-1|TRBV9
TGTGCCAGCAGCAGACAGGGGTATAATGAGCAGTTCTTC
CASSRQGYNEQFF
>16|TRBD2|-|TRBJ2-3|TRBV11-2
TGTGCCAGCAGCCAAGAGCGGGAGTCGCGCACAGATACGCAGTATTTT
CASSQERESRTDTQYF
>12|-|few|TRBJ2-1|TRBV6-5
TGTGCCAGCAGCAACTTCGGGACAGAGCAGTTCTTC
CASSNFGTEQFF
>12|-|-|TRBJ2-5|TRBV6-5
TGTGCCAGCAGTCAGAGTTCGGGGACCCAGTACTTC
CASSQSSGTQYF
>16|TRBD1|few|TRBJ1-1|TRBV19
TGTGCCAGTACCTCAGACAGGGGAAAAATGAACACTGAAGCTTTCTTT
CASTSDRGKMNTEAFF
>14|TRBD2|few|TRBJ2-3|TRBV10-2
TGCGCCAGCAGTATTAGCGGGCTCACAGATACGCAGTATTTT
CASSISGLTDTQYF
>13|TRBD1|-|TRBJ1-2|TRBV5-6
TGTGCCAGCAGCCACAAGGGGGCGTATGGCTACACCTTC
CASSHKGAYGYTF
>11|TRBD1|few|TRBJ1-1|TRBV29-1
TGCAGCGGTACAGGGGGCACTGAAGCTTTCTTT
CSGTGGTEAFF
>14|TRBD1|few|TRBJ1-1|TRBV5-4
TGCGCCAGCAGCAGGACGACAGGGGCCACTGAAGCTTTCTTT
CASSRTTGATEAFF
>14|TRBD1|-|TRBJ1-2|TRBV5-4
TGTGCCAGCAGCCAGGATCGGGACAGAAGGGGCTACACCTTC
CASSQDRDRRGYTF
>14|-|-|TRBJ1-2|TRBV11-1
TGTGCCAGCAGCGCAGGGTCTTCGGACTATGGCTACACCTTC
CASSAGSSDYGYTF
>15|TRBD2|-|TRBJ2-1|TRBV14
TGTGCCAGCAGCCAACTAGGACTAGCGGGGGGGCAGCAGTTCTTC
CASSQLGLAGGQQFF
>17|-|many|TRBJ2-6|TRBV10-3
TGTGCCATCAGTGAGTCCGGGCCGGGCTCTGGGGCCAACGTCCTGACTTTC
CAISESGPGSGANVLTF
>15|-|few|TRBJ1-4|TRBV6-1
TGTGCCAGCAGCGATGGACAGCGCCTTAATGAAAAACTGTTTTTT
CASSDGQRLNEKLFF
>14|TRBD1|few|TRBJ1-3|TRBV15
TGTGCCACCCAGACAGGGGTAACTGGAAACACCATATATTTT
CATQTGVTGNTIYF
>13|-|few|TRBJ2-2|TRBV4-3
TGCGCCAGCAGCCAAGCGGTCACCGGGGAGCTGTTTTTT
CASSQAVTGELFF
>14|-|few|TRBJ1-4|TRBV5-4
TGTGCCAGCAGCTTAAAAGGCCGTAATGAAAAACTGTTTTTT
CASSLKGRNEKLFF
>16|TRBD1|few|TRBJ1-2|TRBV5-4
TGTGCCAGCAGCTCCGAAGCGGGACAGCGCAACTATGGCTACACCTTC
CASSSEAGQRNYGYTF
>15|TRBD2|many|TRBJ2-1|TRBV7-2
TGTGCCAGCAGCCTCCAAAAGGGAGGGTTCAATGAGCAGTTCTTC
CASSLQKGGFNEQFF
>14|TRBD1|-|TRBJ2-2|TRBV30
TGTGCCTGGAACAGGGGGCGAAATCGCGGGGAGCTGTTTTTT
CAWNRGRNRGELFF